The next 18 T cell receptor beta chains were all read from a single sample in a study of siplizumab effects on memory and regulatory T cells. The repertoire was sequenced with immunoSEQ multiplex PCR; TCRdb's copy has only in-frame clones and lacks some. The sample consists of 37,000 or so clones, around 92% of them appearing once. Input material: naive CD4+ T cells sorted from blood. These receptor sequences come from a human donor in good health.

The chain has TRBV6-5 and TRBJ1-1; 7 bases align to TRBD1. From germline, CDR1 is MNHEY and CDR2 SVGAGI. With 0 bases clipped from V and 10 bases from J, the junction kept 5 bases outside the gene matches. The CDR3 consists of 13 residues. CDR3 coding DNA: TGTGCCAGCAGTTACTCCAGGGGGATAAGAGCTTTCTTT. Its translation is CASSYSRGIRAFF.

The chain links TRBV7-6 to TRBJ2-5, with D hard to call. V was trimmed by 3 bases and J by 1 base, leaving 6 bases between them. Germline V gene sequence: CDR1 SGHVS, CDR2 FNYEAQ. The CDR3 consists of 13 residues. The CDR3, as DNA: TGTGCCAGCAGCTTTTCGGGCCAAGAGACCCAGTACTTC. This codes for CASSFSGQETQYF.

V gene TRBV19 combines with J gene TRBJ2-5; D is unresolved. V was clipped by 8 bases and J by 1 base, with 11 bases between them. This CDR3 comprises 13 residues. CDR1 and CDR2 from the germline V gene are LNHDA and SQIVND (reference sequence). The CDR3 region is CASGRRTQETQYF. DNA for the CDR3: TGTGCCAGTGGCAGGCGAACCCAAGAGACCCAGTACTTC.

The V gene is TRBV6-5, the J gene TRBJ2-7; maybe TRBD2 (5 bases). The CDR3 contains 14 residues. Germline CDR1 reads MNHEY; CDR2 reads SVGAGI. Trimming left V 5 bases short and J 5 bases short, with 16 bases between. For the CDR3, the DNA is TGTGCCAGCAGTGGTCTCGGACTCCACAACGAGCAGTACTTC. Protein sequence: CASSGLGLHNEQYF.

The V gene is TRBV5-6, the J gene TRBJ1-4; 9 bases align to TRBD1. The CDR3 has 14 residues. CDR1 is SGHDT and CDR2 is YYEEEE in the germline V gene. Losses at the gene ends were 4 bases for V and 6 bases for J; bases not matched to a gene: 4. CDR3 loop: CASSIQGAYEKLFF. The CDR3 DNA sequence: TGTGCCAGCAGCATACAGGGGGCTTATGAAAAACTGTTTTTT.

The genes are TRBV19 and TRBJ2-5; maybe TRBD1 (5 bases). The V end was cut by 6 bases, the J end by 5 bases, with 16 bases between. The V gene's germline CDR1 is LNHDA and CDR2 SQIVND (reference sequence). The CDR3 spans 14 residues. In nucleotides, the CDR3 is TGTGCCAGTAGAGATGTGGGGCGTTCGGAGACCCAGTACTTC. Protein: CASRDVGRSETQYF.

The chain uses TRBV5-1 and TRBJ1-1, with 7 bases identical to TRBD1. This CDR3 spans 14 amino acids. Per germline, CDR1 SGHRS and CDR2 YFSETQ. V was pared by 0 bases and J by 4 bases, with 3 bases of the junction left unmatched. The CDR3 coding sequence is TGCGCCAGCAGCTTGGGGGACAGTCGCACTGAAGCTTTCTTT. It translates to CASSLGDSRTEAFF.

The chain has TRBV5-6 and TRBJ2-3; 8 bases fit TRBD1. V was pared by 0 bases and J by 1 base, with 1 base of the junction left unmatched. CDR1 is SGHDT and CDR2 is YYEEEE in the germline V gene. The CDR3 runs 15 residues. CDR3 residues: CASSLATGGTDTQYF. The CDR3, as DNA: TGTGCCAGCAGCTTGGCGACAGGGGGCACAGATACGCAGTATTTT.

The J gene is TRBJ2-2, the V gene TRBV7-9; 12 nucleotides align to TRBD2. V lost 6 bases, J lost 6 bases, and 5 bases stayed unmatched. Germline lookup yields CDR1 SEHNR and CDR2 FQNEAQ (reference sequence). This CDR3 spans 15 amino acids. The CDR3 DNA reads TGTGCCAGCAGAGAGACTAGCGGGAGCCCCGGGGAGCTGTTTTTT. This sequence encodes CASRETSGSPGELFF.

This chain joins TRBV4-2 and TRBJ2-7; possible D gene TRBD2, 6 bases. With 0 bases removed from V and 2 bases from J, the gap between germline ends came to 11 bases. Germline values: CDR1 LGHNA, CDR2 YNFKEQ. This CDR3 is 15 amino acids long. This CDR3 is CASSQDHGGAYEQYF. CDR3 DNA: TGTGCCAGCAGCCAAGATCACGGAGGGGCCTACGAGCAGTACTTC.

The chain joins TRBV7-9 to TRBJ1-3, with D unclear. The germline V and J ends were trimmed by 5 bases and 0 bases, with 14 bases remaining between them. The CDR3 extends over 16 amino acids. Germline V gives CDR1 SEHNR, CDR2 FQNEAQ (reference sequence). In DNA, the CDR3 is TGTGCCAGCAGCCCGACCCTGGGTCGCTCTGGAAACACCATATATTTT. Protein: CASSPTLGRSGNTIYF.

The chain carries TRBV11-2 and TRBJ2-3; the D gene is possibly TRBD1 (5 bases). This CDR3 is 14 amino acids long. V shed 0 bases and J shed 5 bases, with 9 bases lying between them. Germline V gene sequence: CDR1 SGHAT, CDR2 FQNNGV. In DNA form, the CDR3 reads TGTGCCAGCAGCTTAGACAGGGCAGAAGATACGCAGTATTTT. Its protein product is CASSLDRAEDTQYF.

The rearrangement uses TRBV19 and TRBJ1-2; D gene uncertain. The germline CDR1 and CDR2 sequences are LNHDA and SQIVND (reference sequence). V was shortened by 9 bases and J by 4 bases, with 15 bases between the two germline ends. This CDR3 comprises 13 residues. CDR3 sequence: CASAPNRIYGYTF. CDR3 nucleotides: TGTGCCAGCGCTCCGAATAGGATCTATGGCTACACCTTC. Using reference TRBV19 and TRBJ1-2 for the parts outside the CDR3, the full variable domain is DGGITQSPKYLFRKEGQNVTLSCEQNLNHDAMYWYRQDPGQGLRLIYYSQIVNDFQKGDIAEGYSVSREKKESFPLTVTSAQKNPTAFYLCASAPNRIYGYTFGSGTRLTVV.

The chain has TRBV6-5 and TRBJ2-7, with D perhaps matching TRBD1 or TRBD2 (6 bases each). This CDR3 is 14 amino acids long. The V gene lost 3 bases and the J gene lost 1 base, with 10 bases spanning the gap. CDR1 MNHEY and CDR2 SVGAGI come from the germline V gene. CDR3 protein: CASSYRGESYEQYF. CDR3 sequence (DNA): TGTGCCAGCAGTTATAGGGGGGAATCCTACGAGCAGTACTTC.

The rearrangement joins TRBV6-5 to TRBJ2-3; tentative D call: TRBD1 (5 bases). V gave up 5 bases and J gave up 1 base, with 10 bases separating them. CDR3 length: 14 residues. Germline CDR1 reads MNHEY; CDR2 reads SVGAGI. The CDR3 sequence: CASSRRQRTDTQYF. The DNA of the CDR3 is TGTGCCAGCAGTCGCCGACAGCGCACAGATACGCAGTATTTT.

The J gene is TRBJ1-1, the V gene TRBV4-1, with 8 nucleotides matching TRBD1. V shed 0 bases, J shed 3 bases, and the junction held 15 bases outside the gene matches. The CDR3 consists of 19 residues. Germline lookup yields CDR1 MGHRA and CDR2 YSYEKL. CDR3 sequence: CASSQEGVRTGREYTEAFF. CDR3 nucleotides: TGCGCCAGCAGCCAAGAAGGGGTAAGGACAGGGAGGGAGTACACTGAAGCTTTCTTT.

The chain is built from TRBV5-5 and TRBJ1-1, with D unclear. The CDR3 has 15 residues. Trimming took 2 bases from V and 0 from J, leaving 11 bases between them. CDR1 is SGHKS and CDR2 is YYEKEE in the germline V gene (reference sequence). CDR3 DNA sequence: TGTGCCAGCAGCTTATTCAGGACTTTGAACACTGAAGCTTTCTTT. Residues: CASSLFRTLNTEAFF.

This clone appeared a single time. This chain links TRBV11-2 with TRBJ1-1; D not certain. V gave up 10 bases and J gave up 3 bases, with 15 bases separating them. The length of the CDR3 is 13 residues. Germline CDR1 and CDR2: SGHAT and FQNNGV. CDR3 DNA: TGTGCCACCTCAGCCCTCCCCGACACTGAAGCTTTCTTT. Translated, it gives CATSALPDTEAFF.